The rows below give T cell receptor beta chains drawn from one sample of a study of blood T cell repertoires in COVID-19. Repertoires were generated with immunoSEQ multiplex PCR, while TCRdb's copy carries only in-frame clones and drops some. This table holds 100,000 to 150,000 clones, about 74% found once. The sequenced sample was peripheral blood. These receptors were collected from an elderly man with COVID-19, enrolled during active disease. Each CDR3 is given with its conserved first and last residue. A D gene is named only where the DNA matches it firmly. Rows give clone size only sometimes, using once, few, many, or a class for an expanded clone.

cdr3_length j_call clone_size d_call v_call cdr3_aa cdr3_nt
14 TRBJ2-7 few NA TRBV5-5 CASSAGGIVYEQYF TGTGCCAGCAGCGCTGGGGGGATAGTCTACGAGCAGTACTTC
17 TRBJ2-2 NA TRBD1 TRBV25-1 CASSEPGTGLNTGELFF TGTGCCAGCAGTGAACCCGGGACAGGATTAAACACCGGGGAGCTGTTTTTT
11 TRBJ2-1 NA NA TRBV30 CAWSQQGQQFF TGTGCCTGGAGTCAACAGGGCCAGCAGTTCTTC
13 TRBJ1-1 NA NA TRBV6-5 CASSYWQNTEAFF TGTGCCAGCAGTTACTGGCAGAACACTGAAGCTTTCTTT
14 TRBJ2-3 once NA TRBV28 CASSPWDTTDTQYF TGTGCCAGCAGCCCGTGGGACACCACAGATACGCAGTATTTT
14 TRBJ2-7 NA TRBD1 TRBV5-1 CASSSRTGAYEQYF TGCGCCAGCAGCTCCCGGACAGGGGCGTACGAGCAGTACTTC
15 TRBJ2-3 NA TRBD2 TRBV4-1 CASSQESGRPDTQYF TGCGCCAGCAGCCAGGAGAGCGGGAGGCCAGATACGCAGTATTTT
14 TRBJ2-1 NA TRBD1 TRBV28 CASSDGTVYNEQFF TGTGCCAGCAGTGACGGGACAGTCTACAATGAGCAGTTCTTC
16 TRBJ2-1 NA TRBD2 TRBV5-1 CASSLALAGGPREQFF TGCGCCAGCAGCTTGGCCCTAGCGGGAGGGCCACGTGAGCAGTTCTTC
17 TRBJ2-1 NA NA TRBV7-8 CASSRGPGGNFYNEQFF TGTGCCAGCAGTCGAGGGCCGGGCGGGAACTTCTACAATGAGCAGTTCTTC
17 TRBJ2-7 NA TRBD1 TRBV3-1/TRBV3-2 CASSRSSGTGTWYEQYF TGTGCCAGCAGCCGCTCCTCCGGGACAGGGACGTGGTACGAGCAGTACTTC
14 TRBJ1-2 NA NA TRBV28 CASSSTGGNYGYTF TGTGCCAGCAGTTCAACGGGGGGCAACTATGGCTACACCTTC
15 TRBJ2-2 once NA TRBV5-1 CASSLGDTNTGELFF TGCGCCAGCAGCCTAGGGGACACAAACACCGGGGAGCTGTTTTTT
16 TRBJ1-6 NA NA TRBV18 CASSPLGQRDNSPLHF TGTGCCAGCTCACCACTGGGACAAAGGGATAATTCACCCCTCCACTTT
15 TRBJ1-4 NA NA TRBV14 CASSPQLATNEKLFF TGTGCCAGCAGTCCACAGTTGGCCACTAATGAAAAACTGTTTTTT
15 TRBJ1-5 NA TRBD1 TRBV15 CATSNYRGINQPQHF TGTGCCACCAGCAATTACAGGGGGATTAATCAGCCCCAGCATTTT
15 TRBJ1-1 NA TRBD1 TRBV5-1 CASSLEGQGNTEAFF TGCGCCAGCAGCTTGGAAGGACAGGGGAACACTGAAGCTTTCTTT
22 TRBJ2-3 NA TRBD2 TRBV27 CASSLSYISGRNPPGRTDTQYF TGTGCCAGCAGTTTATCCTATATTAGCGGGAGAAACCCCCCCGGTCGTACAGATACGCAGTATTTT
15 TRBJ1-5 NA TRBD1 TRBV7-2 CASSFATGLNQPQHF TGTGCCAGCAGCTTCGCGACAGGGCTCAATCAGCCCCAGCATTTT
18 TRBJ2-3 NA TRBD2 TRBV9 CASSVARGLAGVPDTQYF TGTGCCAGCAGCGTAGCCAGAGGACTAGCGGGAGTTCCAGATACGCAGTATTTT
14 TRBJ2-1 NA TRBD1 TRBV19 CASMGTGGFNEQFF TGTGCCAGTATGGGGACAGGGGGCTTCAATGAGCAGTTCTTC
15 TRBJ2-2 NA NA TRBV18 CASSLQTDSTGELFF TGTGCCAGCTCACTACAGACAGACTCCACCGGGGAGCTGTTTTTT
17 TRBJ2-2 NA TRBD2 TRBV4-3 CASSQKGGGRGSGELFF TGCGCCAGCAGCCAAAAAGGCGGCGGGAGAGGGTCCGGGGAGCTGTTTTTT
15 TRBJ2-1 NA TRBD2 TRBV7-8 CASSERLAGYNEQFF TGTGCCAGCAGCGAACGACTAGCGGGCTACAATGAGCAGTTCTTC
15 TRBJ2-7 NA TRBD1 TRBV11-2 CASSYYLQGAREQYF TGTGCCAGCAGCTACTACCTCCAGGGGGCCCGCGAGCAGTACTTC
16 TRBJ2-3 once TRBD2 TRBV6-5 CASSYSSSGGTDTQYF TGTGCCAGCAGTTACTCGAGTAGCGGGGGGACAGATACGCAGTATTTT
14 TRBJ2-2 NA NA TRBV7-3 CASSLTRNTGELFF TGTGCCAGCAGCTTAACTCGGAACACCGGGGAGCTGTTTTTT
15 TRBJ2-1 NA TRBD2 TRBV2 CASRRSGSWDNEQFF TGTGCCAGCAGGAGAAGCGGGAGTTGGGACAATGAGCAGTTCTTC
14 TRBJ2-1 once NA TRBV24-1 CATSDFTSPNEQFF TGTGCCACCAGTGATTTTACTAGTCCGAATGAGCAGTTCTTC
15 TRBJ2-7 NA NA TRBV10-3 CAISDRDSGAYEQYF TGTGCCATCAGTGACCGGGACTCGGGGGCCTACGAGCAGTACTTC
13 TRBJ2-7 NA TRBD2 TRBV3-1/TRBV3-2 CASSQTSSYEQYF TGTGCCAGCAGCCAGACTAGCAGCTACGAGCAGTACTTC
16 TRBJ1-1 once NA TRBV28 CASSFGRGMTITEAFF TGTGCCAGCAGTTTCGGCAGGGGAATGACGATCACTGAAGCTTTCTTT
15 TRBJ2-3 few TRBD2 TRBV30 CAWDHSGAYRETQYF TGTGCCTGGGACCATAGCGGGGCCTACAGGGAGACGCAGTATTTT
13 TRBJ2-1 once NA TRBV6-5 CASSPPGANEQFF TGTGCCAGCAGTCCCCCTGGAGCTAATGAGCAGTTCTTC
13 TRBJ1-1 NA NA TRBV28 CAIKGHLNTEAFF TGTGCCATCAAGGGACATTTGAACACTGAAGCTTTCTTT
15 TRBJ2-7 NA NA TRBV4-3 CASSQGTNSAYEQYF TGCGCCAGCAGCCAAGGAACAAATAGCGCCTACGAGCAGTACTTC
15 TRBJ1-4 NA NA TRBV19 CASRATGITNEKLFF TGTGCCAGTAGGGCAACAGGGATAACTAATGAAAAACTGTTTTTT
19 TRBJ2-1 once TRBD2 TRBV4-3 CASSQAGSSGRFSYNEQFF TGCGCCAGCAGCCAAGCTGGGTCTAGCGGGAGGTTCTCCTACAATGAGCAGTTCTTC
11 TRBJ1-2 NA NA TRBV19 CATTGNYGYTF TGTGCCACTACGGGGAACTATGGCTACACCTTC
14 TRBJ1-2 NA NA TRBV7-2 CASSPSREDYGYTF TGTGCCAGCAGCCCGTCAAGGGAGGACTATGGCTACACCTTC
13 TRBJ2-5 NA TRBD1 TRBV28 CASTKQGPGTQYF TGTGCCAGCACCAAACAGGGGCCAGGGACCCAGTACTTC
14 TRBJ2-7 few TRBD1 TRBV28 CASSFPGTGYEQYF TGTGCCAGCAGTTTCCCCGGGACAGGGTACGAGCAGTACTTC
13 TRBJ1-2 NA NA TRBV28 CASKGRVGDGYTF TGTGCCAGCAAGGGCAGGGTGGGTGACGGCTACACCTTC